The 13 T cell receptor beta chains reported below all come from one sample, sequenced in a study of cytomegalovirus exposure and HLA in healthy donors. Sequenced by immunoSEQ multiplex PCR; TCRdb stores in-frame clones only, minus some. Among fewer than 60,000 clones listed, approximately 95% were seen once. The specimen sequenced was PBMCs. All receptors come from a woman younger than 30 in good health and CMV-seropositive.

This clone was seen only a few times. This chain joins TRBV5-1 and TRBJ2-7, with 11 bases lining up with TRBD1. The germline CDR1 and CDR2 sequences are SGHRS and YFSETQ. V lost 1 base to trimming and J lost 3 bases; unmatched junction nucleotides: 6. There are 16 residues in the CDR3. CDR3 nucleotide sequence: TGCGCCAGCAGCTTGATCCATGGGACAGGGGGCTACGAGCAGTACTTC. This gives the protein CASSLIHGTGGYEQYF.

This chain connects TRBV4-2 to TRBJ2-7; the match to TRBD2 covers 8 bases. This CDR3 is 15 amino acids long. V was pared by 0 bases and J by 7 bases, with 8 bases of the junction left unmatched. Germline V gives CDR1 LGHNA, CDR2 YNFKEQ. The CDR3 reads CASSQEPAGVNEQYF. The DNA of the CDR3 is TGTGCCAGCAGCCAAGAACCAGCGGGAGTGAATGAGCAGTACTTC.

Concerning this clone: Compared with germline, one end of the junction differs, possibly owing to a read error. The rearrangement joins TRBV10-1 to TRBJ2-7, with 10 bases lining up with TRBD1. Germline V gene lookup returns CDR1 WNHNN and CDR2 SYGVQD (reference sequence). This CDR3 contains 10 residues. Here the CDR3 reads CASSNRTGGF. CDR3 coding DNA: TGCGCCAGCTCCAATCGGACAGGGGGCTTC.

The chain recombines TRBV6-1 with TRBJ2-7; 7 bases are shared with TRBD1. The length of the CDR3 is 13 residues. CDR1 and CDR2 from the germline V gene are MNHNS and SASEGT. V shed 3 bases and J 3 bases; nucleotides not matched to a gene: 2. The CDR3 loop reads CASSEGQNYEQYF. The DNA of the CDR3 is TGTGCCAGCAGTGAGGGACAGAACTACGAGCAGTACTTC.

The V call is TRBV7-9, the J call TRBJ1-5; 11 bases line up with TRBD1. Unmatched junction bases numbered 3, after V lost 0 bases and J lost 5 bases. CDR3 length: 16 amino acids. The germline CDR1 and CDR2 sequences are SEHNR and FQNEAQ (reference sequence). CDR3 in DNA: TGTGCCAGCAGCTTAGCGCAGGGACAGGGGGATCAGCCCCAGCATTTT. Amino acid sequence: CASSLAQGQGDQPQHF.

This clone showed up just a few times. V usage is TRBV27 and J usage is TRBJ1-1; 9 nucleotides agree with TRBD1. The CDR3 sequence is 15 residues long. J was trimmed by 7 bases and V by 2 bases; bases with no gene match: 8. Germline V CDR1 and CDR2: MNHEY, SMNVEV (reference sequence). The CDR3 spells CASSLPPDRGVEAFF. The CDR3 DNA reads TGTGCCAGCAGTTTACCCCCAGACAGGGGGGTTGAAGCTTTCTTT.

This chain uses TRBV6-5 with TRBJ1-3; D uncertain. V gave up 6 bases and J gave up 0 bases, with 9 bases separating them. CDR3 length equals 14 residues. The germline V gene encodes CDR1 MNHEY and CDR2 SVGAGI. The CDR3 loop reads CASSRDHSGNTIYF. The CDR3 nucleotides are TGTGCCAGCAGCCGGGATCACTCTGGAAACACCATATATTTT.

CDR3 amino acids: CASSPSRLGLNSTGELFF. Here the CDR3 DNA reads TGTGCCAGCAGCCCTTCCCGACTAGGACTAAACTCCACCGGGGAGCTGTTTTTT. The V gene is TRBV7-4, the J gene TRBJ2-2, with D possibly TRBD2 on 6 matching bases. Looked up from germline, CDR1 is SGHVT and CDR2 is SQSDAQ. The CDR3 spans 18 residues. Deletions cut 5 bases from V and 4 bases from J, with 23 bases between.

The chain recombines TRBV2 with TRBJ1-5; a weak D match, TRBD1 (5 bases). Trimming left V 7 bases short and J 4 bases short, with 17 bases between. The CDR3 runs to 15 residues. Germline V gene lookup returns CDR1 SNHLY and CDR2 FYNNEI. As DNA, the CDR3 is TGTGCCAGCAATCCCGGGACTCAGGGTAATCAGCCCCAGCATTTT. It codes for CASNPGTQGNQPQHF.

V and J are TRBV14 and TRBJ2-2, with 7 bases lining up with TRBD2. V shed 2 bases and J 3 bases; nucleotides not matched to a gene: 0. The CDR3 is 14 residues long. CDR1 and CDR2 (germline): SGHDN, FVKESK. CDR3 DNA: TGTGCCAGCAGCCAAACTAGCGACACCGGGGAGCTGTTTTTT. Its translation is CASSQTSDTGELFF.

The rearrangement uses TRBV7-9 and TRBJ2-1; 12 bases align to TRBD2. There are 19 residues in the CDR3. In germline, CDR1 is SEHNR, CDR2 FQNEAQ (reference sequence). J gave up 0 bases and V 5 bases, and 11 bases lay outside the gene matches. The CDR3 here is CASSLFIRTSGTSYNEQFF. The CDR3 nucleotides read TGTGCCAGCAGCCTGTTTATTCGGACTAGCGGGACCTCCTACAATGAGCAGTTCTTC.

J is TRBJ1-1 and V is TRBV11-3, with a possible D match to TRBD1 (5 bases). Germline V lookup: CDR1 SGHNT, CDR2 YENEEA. The CDR3 has 13 residues. Trimming pared 1 base from V and 6 bases from J, leaving 9 bases between. CDR3 coding DNA: TGTGCCAGCAGCTTAGGGACACTGCCTGAAGCTTTCTTT. Translating it yields CASSLGTLPEAFF.

This chain uses TRBV19 with TRBJ1-4; a weak D match, TRBD1 (6 bases). This CDR3 comprises 13 residues. Trimming cost V 8 bases and J 7 bases, with 14 bases left between them. In germline, CDR1 is LNHDA, CDR2 SQIVND (reference sequence). CDR3 amino acids: CASSQGYSEKLFF. CDR3 DNA sequence: TGTGCCAGTTCCCAGGGGTACAGTGAAAAACTGTTTTTT.